These 19 T cell receptor beta chains share one sample of origin, sequenced in a study of CD8+ T cells in alopecia areata. RNA, once extracted, was reverse transcribed into cDNA for use as the sequencing template. Sequenced by immunoSEQ multiplex PCR; TCRdb stores in-frame clones only, minus some. The repertoire holds 200,000 to 250,000 clones, with 64% as singletons. Documented treatment: oral pan-JAK inhibitor, 5-10 mg twice daily. This specimen consisted of CD4+ T cells sorted from blood, obtained at week 4, from a patient treated with tofacitinib. These receptors all come from a human donor with alopecia areata.

The chain's CDR3 is CASSGGTTGYTF. Written as DNA, the CDR3 is TGTGCCAGCAGCGGGGGCACGACTGGCTACACCTTC. The chain employs TRBV6-6 and TRBJ1-2; possibly TRBD1 for D (6 bases). This CDR3 has 12 amino acids. V was pared by 6 bases and J by 7 bases, with 12 bases between. Looked up from germline, CDR1 is MNHNY and CDR2 is SVGAGI (reference sequence).

V usage is TRBV5-1 and J usage is TRBJ2-5, with D possibly matching TRBD1 (8 bases). The CDR3 extends over 15 amino acids. The V end was cut by 4 bases, the J end by 5 bases, with 18 bases between. Germline CDR1 SGHRS, CDR2 YFSETQ. The CDR3 reads CASSPGGGQGETQYF. CDR3 bases: TGCGCCAGCAGCCCGGGGGGCGGACAGGGTGAGACCCAGTACTTC.

The chain carries TRBV2 and TRBJ2-6; 7 nucleotides line up with TRBD1. The V gene end was trimmed by 4 bases and the J gene end by 2 bases; junction bases not matched to a gene: 2. There are 15 residues in the CDR3. In germline, CDR1 is SNHLY, CDR2 FYNNEI. The CDR3 spells CASSVDRAGANVLTF. The CDR3 DNA sequence: TGTGCCAGCAGTGTTGACAGGGCTGGGGCCAACGTCCTGACTTTC.

V gene TRBV6-1 combines with J gene TRBJ2-7; maybe TRBD1 (5 bases). From germline, CDR1 is MNHNS and CDR2 SASEGT. This CDR3 is built from 14 residues. The germline V and J ends were trimmed by 10 bases and 3 bases, with 19 bases remaining between them. CDR3 sequence: CATESDIGYYEQYF. In nucleotides, the CDR3 is TGTGCCACCGAGTCGGACATCGGATACTACGAGCAGTACTTC.

Only a few counts were recorded for this clone. The chain carries TRBV4-1 and TRBJ1-3; D remains unclear. Germline-derived CDR1 and CDR2 are MGHRA and YSYEKL. The CDR3 is 17 residues long. V lost 0 bases, J lost 0 bases, and 12 bases lay in between. DNA for the CDR3: TGCGCCAGCAGCCAAGAGGAGGGAGCCTTCTCTGGAAACACCATATATTTT. Protein: CASSQEEGAFSGNTIYF.

The chain links TRBV13 to TRBJ2-7, with D perhaps given as TRBD1 or TRBD2 (5 bases each). CDR1 PRHDT and CDR2 FYEKMQ come from the germline V gene (reference sequence). The CDR3 contains 14 residues. The V end was cut by 4 bases, the J end by 4 bases, with 14 bases between. Here the CDR3 reads CASSSTGPPYEQYF. The DNA for the CDR3 is TGTGCCAGCAGCTCAACGGGACCGCCATACGAGCAGTACTTC.

The CDR3 region has the DNA TGTGCCAGCAGTGTAAACAGGGCAAACACCGGGGAGCTGTTTTTT. Residues: CASSVNRANTGELFF. J is TRBJ2-2 and V is TRBV2; TRBD1 might be the D (6 bases). V gave up 4 bases and J gave up 2 bases, with 11 bases separating them. The CDR3 consists of 15 residues. Per the germline V gene, CDR1 is SNHLY and CDR2 is FYNNEI.

This clone was detected only a few times. The CDR3 reads CASSESTGAYTEAFF. The CDR3 region has the DNA TGCGCCAGCAGTGAGTCTACGGGGGCCTATACTGAAGCTTTCTTT. V gene TRBV10-1 combines with J gene TRBJ1-1, with a weak D call TRBD1 (6 bases). The CDR3 runs to 15 residues. Deletions cut 0 bases from V and 5 bases from J, with 13 bases between. Germline V gene sequence: CDR1 WNHNN, CDR2 SYGVQD (reference sequence).

The V call is TRBV30, the J call TRBJ2-1; 10 bases are a match to TRBD2. V lost 2 bases, J lost 11 bases, and 15 bases stayed unmatched. In germline, CDR1 is GTSNPN, CDR2 SVGIG (reference sequence). The CDR3 totals 16 residues. This CDR3 reads CAWSLWSGGAQGKQFF. The CDR3, as DNA: TGTGCCTGGAGTTTGTGGAGCGGGGGGGCTCAGGGAAAGCAGTTCTTC.

The chain combines TRBV7-9 with TRBJ1-4; perhaps TRBD1 as D (5 bases). V gave up 4 bases and J gave up 4 bases, with 13 bases separating them. CDR1 and CDR2 (germline): SEHNR, FQNEAQ (reference sequence). The length of the CDR3 is 15 residues. CDR3 nucleotide sequence: TGTGCCAGCAGCTCGGGACTTTTCGGTAATGAAAAACTGTTTTTT. Translating it yields CASSSGLFGNEKLFF.

The chain joins TRBV5-6 to TRBJ2-5; D remains unclear. CDR1 is SGHDT, CDR2 YYEEEE, per germline. V gave up 2 bases and J gave up 5 bases, with 13 bases separating them. The CDR3 covers 14 residues. CDR3 region: CASSFRTGVETQYF. CDR3 coding DNA: TGTGCCAGCAGCTTCCGGACGGGTGTGGAGACCCAGTACTTC.

This sequence joins TRBV29-1 and TRBJ1-1; D might be TRBD1 (6 bases). This CDR3 is built from 13 residues. Between the trimmed V and J ends, which lost 3 bases and 5 bases, there was a span of 13 bases. Germline V gene sequence: CDR1 SQVTM, CDR2 ANQGSEA. The CDR3 bases are TGCAGCGTTGAGAGTACAGGGAGGACTGAAGCTTTCTTT. It codes for CSVESTGRTEAFF.

The rearrangement uses TRBV10-3 and TRBJ1-5, with TRBD1 identical over 8 bases. Germline assignment: CDR1 ENHRY and CDR2 SYGVKD. After removal of 8 bases from V and 1 base from J, the junction contained 7 bases not matched to a gene. The CDR3 covers 15 residues. The CDR3 region is CAIGKGQESNQPQHF. CDR3 nucleotide sequence: TGTGCCATCGGGAAGGGACAGGAGAGCAATCAGCCCCAGCATTTT.

CDR3 bases: TGTGCCATCAGAAACAGGGGTGTGGACACTGAAGCTTTCTTT. It specifies CAIRNRGVDTEAFF. The chain has TRBV10-3 and TRBJ1-1; 7 nucleotides line up with TRBD1. Germline values: CDR1 ENHRY, CDR2 SYGVKD. V was clipped by 6 bases and J by 3 bases; unmatched bases: 7. This CDR3 has 14 amino acids.

The genes are TRBV4-1 and TRBJ2-5; D is ambiguous. In germline, CDR1 is MGHRA, CDR2 YSYEKL. This CDR3 spans 15 amino acids. V was clipped by 4 bases and J by 0 bases, with 12 bases between them. This CDR3 is CASSPRAQYQETQYF. The DNA for the CDR3 is TGCGCCAGCAGCCCCCGGGCCCAGTACCAAGAGACCCAGTACTTC.

This chain's CDR3 is CSVVEGFGTDTQYF. The CDR3 coding sequence is TGCAGCGTTGTCGAGGGGTTTGGCACAGATACGCAGTATTTT. The V and J genes are TRBV29-1 and TRBJ2-3; the D gene could be TRBD1 or TRBD2 (5 bases each). CDR3 length: 14 residues. Trimming left V 4 bases short and J 1 base short, with 12 bases between. Germline V lookup: CDR1 SQVTM, CDR2 ANQGSEA.

This clone was detected a few times. The V call is TRBV29-1, the J call TRBJ1-2; 11 nucleotides align to TRBD1. V was pared by 4 bases and J by 8 bases, with 12 bases of the junction left unmatched. The CDR3 spans 15 residues. Germline-derived CDR1 and CDR2 are SQVTM and ANQGSEA. In DNA form, the CDR3 reads TGCAGCGTTGCTATCGGGGGACAGGGGGTGTCGGGCTACACCTTC. It specifies CSVAIGGQGVSGYTF.

The chain uses TRBV5-8 and TRBJ1-2; D is perhaps TRBD1 (5 bases). This CDR3 is built from 18 residues. CDR1 is SGHTS, CDR2 YDEGEE, per germline. V was shortened by 3 bases and J by 7 bases, with 28 bases between the two germline ends. The CDR3 DNA sequence: TGTGCCAGCAGCTCGGGGGTTGGAACCGGGACGGCCCAGGTTGGCTACACCTTC. Its translation: CASSSGVGTGTAQVGYTF. The full variable domain, completed using reference TRBV5-8 and TRBJ1-2, is EAGVTQSPTHLIKTRGQQATLRCSPISGHTSVYWYQQALGLGLQFLLWYDEGEERNRGNFPPRFSGRQFPNYSSELNVNALELEDSALYLCASSSGVGTGTAQVGYTFGSGTRLTVV.

The chain recombines TRBV29-1 with TRBJ2-3; D call uncertain. CDR3 length equals 9 residues. CDR1 and CDR2 (germline): SQVTM, ANQGSEA. In nucleotides, the CDR3 is TGCAAGCCCACAGATACGCAGTATTTT. Translation gives CKPTDTQYF.